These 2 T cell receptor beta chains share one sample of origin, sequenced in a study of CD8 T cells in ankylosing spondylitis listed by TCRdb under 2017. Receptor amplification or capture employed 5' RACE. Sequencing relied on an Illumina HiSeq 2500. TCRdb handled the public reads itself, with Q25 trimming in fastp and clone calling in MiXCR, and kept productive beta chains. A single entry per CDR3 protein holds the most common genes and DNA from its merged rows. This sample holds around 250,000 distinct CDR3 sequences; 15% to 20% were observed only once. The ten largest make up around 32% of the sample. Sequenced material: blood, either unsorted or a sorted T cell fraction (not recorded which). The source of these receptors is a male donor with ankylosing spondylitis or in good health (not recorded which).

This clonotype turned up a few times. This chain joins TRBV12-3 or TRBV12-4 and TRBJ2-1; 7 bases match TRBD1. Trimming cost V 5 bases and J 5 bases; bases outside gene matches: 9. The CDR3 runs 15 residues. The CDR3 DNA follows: TGTGCCAGCAGTATAAGACAGGGTAGGGACAATGAGCAGTTCTTC. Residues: CASSIRQGRDNEQFF.

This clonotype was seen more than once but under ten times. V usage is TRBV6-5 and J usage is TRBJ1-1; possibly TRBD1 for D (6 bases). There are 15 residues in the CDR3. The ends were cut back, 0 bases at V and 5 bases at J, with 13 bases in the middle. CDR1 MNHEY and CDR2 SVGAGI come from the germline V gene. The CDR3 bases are TGTGCCAGCAGTTACTCCACGAGGGGGGGAACTGAAGCTTTCTTT. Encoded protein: CASSYSTRGGTEAFF.